The entry that follows covers one T cell receptor beta chain sequence. As yet, its antigen is unknown. These data belong to a study of CD8+ T cells in alopecia areata. CDR1 is LGHNA and CDR2 is YNFKEQ in the germline V gene. V lost 4 bases and J lost 2; bases outside the gene matches: 5. The CDR3 loop spans 15 amino acids. The authors extracted RNA and reverse transcribed it into cDNA as the sequencing template. Assay used: immunoSEQ multiplex PCR; TCRdb lists only in-frame clones, some missing. Of about 190,000 clones listed, approximately 60% are singletons. Noted treatment: oral pan-JAK inhibitor, 5-10 mg twice daily. Lesional scalp tissue (obtained by punch biopsy) and peripheral blood were collected from alopecia areata patients. From PBMCs, CD4+ and CD8+ T cells were sorted. General observations from the study: Scalp and blood retained many expanded lesional clones during tofacitinib.

This sample comprised CD4+ T cells sorted from blood, obtained at week 4, from a patient treated with tofacitinib. This TCR came from a human donor with alopecia areata. The chain has TRBV4-2 and TRBJ2-5; 9 bases match TRBD2. The CDR3 here is CASSRRLAEQETQYF. CDR3 sequence (DNA): TGTGCCAGCAGCCGAAGACTAGCGGAACAAGAGACCCAGTACTTC.